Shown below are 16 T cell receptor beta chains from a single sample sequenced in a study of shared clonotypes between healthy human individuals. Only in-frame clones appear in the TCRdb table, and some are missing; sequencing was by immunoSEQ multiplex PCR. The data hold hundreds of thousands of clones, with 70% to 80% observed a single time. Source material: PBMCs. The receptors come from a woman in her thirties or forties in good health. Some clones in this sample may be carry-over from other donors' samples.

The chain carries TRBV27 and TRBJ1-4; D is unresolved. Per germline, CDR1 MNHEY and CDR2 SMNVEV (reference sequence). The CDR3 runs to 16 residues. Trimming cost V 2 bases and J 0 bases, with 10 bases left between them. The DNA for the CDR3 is TGTGCCAGCAGTTTAATGGGCGGGACAACTAATGAAAAACTGTTTTTT. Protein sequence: CASSLMGGTTNEKLFF. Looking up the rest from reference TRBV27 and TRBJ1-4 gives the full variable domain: EAQVTQNPRYLITVTGKKLTVTCSQNMNHEYMSWYRQDPGLGLRQIYYSMNVEVTDKGDVPEGYKVSRKEKRNFPLILESPSPNQTSLYFCASSLMGGTTNEKLFFGSGTQLSVL.

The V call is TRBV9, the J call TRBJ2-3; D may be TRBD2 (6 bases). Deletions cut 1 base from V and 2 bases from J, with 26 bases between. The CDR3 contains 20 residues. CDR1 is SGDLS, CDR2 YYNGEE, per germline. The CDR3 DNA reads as TGTGCCAGCAGCGTACAACCCCGCCTGACTAGTCCGGGGCTCACAGATACGCAGTATTTT. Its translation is CASSVQPRLTSPGLTDTQYF.

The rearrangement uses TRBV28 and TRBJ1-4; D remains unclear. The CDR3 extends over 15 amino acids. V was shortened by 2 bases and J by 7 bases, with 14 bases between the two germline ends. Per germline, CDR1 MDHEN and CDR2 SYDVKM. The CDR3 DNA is TGTGCCAGCAGTTTAAGTGGGAGCATGGGTGAAAAACTGTTTTTT. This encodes CASSLSGSMGEKLFF.

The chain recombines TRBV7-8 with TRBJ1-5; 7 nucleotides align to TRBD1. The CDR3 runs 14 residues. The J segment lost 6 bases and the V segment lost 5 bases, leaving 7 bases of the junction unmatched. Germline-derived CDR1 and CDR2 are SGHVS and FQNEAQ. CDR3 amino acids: CASSLRDSRQPQHF. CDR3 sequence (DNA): TGTGCCAGCAGCCTCCGGGACAGTCGTCAGCCCCAGCATTTT.

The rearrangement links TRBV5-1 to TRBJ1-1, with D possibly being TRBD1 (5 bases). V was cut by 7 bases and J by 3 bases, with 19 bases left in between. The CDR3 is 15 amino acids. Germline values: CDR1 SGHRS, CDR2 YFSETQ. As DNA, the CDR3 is TGCGCCAGCGCCCCTTCACGGGGGATGGACACTGAAGCTTTCTTT. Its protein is CASAPSRGMDTEAFF.

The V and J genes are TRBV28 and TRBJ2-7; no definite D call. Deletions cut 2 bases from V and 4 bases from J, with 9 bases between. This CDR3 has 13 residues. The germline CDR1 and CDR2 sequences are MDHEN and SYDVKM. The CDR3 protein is CASSLGPQYEQYF. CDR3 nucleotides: TGTGCCAGCAGTTTAGGACCACAATACGAGCAGTACTTC.

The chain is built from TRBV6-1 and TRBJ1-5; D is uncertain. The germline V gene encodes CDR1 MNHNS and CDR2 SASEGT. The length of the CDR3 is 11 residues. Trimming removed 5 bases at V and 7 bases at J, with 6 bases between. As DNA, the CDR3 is TGTGCCAGCAGTTCGGAGCAGCCCCAGCATTTT. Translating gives CASSSEQPQHF.

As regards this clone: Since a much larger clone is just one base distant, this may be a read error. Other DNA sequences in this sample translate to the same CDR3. The CDR3, as DNA: TGTGCCAGCAGCCTGACTAGCGGGAGCACAGATACGCAGTATTTT. Translation: CASSLTSGSTDTQYF. The J gene is TRBJ2-3, the V gene TRBV7-2, with 10 bases that match TRBD2. This CDR3 has 15 amino acids. Germline V gene sequence: CDR1 SGHTA, CDR2 FQGNSA. With V trimmed by 5 bases and J by 0 bases, 2 bases remained unmatched.

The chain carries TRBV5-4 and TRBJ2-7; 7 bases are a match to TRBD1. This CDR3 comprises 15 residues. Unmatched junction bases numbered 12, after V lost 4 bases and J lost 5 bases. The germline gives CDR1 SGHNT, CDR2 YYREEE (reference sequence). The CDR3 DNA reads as TGTGCCAGCAGCGGGACAGAAACGCAAGGGGACGAGCAGTACTTC. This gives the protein CASSGTETQGDEQYF. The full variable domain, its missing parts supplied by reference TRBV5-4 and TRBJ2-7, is ETGVTQSPTHLIKTRGQQVTLRCSSQSGHNTVSWYQQALGQGPQFIFQYYREEENGRGNFPPRFSGLQFPNYSSELNVNALELDDSALYLCASSGTETQGDEQYFGPGTRLTVT.

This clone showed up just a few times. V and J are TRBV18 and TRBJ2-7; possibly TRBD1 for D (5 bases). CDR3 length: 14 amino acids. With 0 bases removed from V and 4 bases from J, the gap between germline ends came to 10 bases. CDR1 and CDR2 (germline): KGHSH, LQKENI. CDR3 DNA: TGTGCCAGCTCACCACCGGGGCAGCCGTACGAGCAGTACTTC. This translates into CASSPPGQPYEQYF.

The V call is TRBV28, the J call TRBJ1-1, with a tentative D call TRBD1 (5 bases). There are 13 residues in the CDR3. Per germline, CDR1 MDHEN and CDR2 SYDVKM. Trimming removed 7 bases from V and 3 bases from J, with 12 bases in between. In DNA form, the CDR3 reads TGTGCCAGCACCAAAGCGGGGGACACTGAAGCTTTCTTT. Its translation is CASTKAGDTEAFF.

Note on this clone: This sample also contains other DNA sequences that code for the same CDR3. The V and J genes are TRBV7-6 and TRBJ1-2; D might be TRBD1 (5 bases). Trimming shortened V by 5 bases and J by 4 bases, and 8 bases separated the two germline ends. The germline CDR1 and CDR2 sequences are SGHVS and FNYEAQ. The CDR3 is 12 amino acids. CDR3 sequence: CASSLGGYGYTF. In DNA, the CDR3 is TGTGCCAGCAGCCTTGGGGGCTATGGCTACACCTTC.

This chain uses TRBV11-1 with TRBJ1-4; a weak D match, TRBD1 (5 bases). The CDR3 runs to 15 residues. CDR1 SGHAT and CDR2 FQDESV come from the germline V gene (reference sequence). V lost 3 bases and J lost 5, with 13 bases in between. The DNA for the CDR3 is TGTGCCAGCAGCTTTCGGGGGACCGAGAATGAAAAACTGTTTTTT. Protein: CASSFRGTENEKLFF.

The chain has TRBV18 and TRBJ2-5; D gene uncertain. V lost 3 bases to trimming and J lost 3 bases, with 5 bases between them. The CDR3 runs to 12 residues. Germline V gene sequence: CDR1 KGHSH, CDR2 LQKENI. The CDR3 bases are TGTGCCAGCTCACCCCCAGAAGAGACCCAGTACTTC. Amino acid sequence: CASSPPEETQYF.

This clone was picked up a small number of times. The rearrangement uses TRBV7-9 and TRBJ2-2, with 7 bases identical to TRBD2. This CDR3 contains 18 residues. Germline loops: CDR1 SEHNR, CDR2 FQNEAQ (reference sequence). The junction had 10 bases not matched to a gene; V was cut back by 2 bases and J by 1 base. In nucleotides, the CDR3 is TGTGCCAGCAGCTTAAGGGCCACTGGCGGGAGGAACACCGGGGAGCTGTTTTTT. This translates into CASSLRATGGRNTGELFF. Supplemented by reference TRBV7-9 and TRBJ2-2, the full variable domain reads DTGVSQNPRHKITKRGQNVTFRCDPISEHNRLYWYRQTLGQGPEFLTYFQNEAQLEKSRLLSDRFSAERPKGSFSTLEIQRTEQGDSAMYLCASSLRATGGRNTGELFFGEGSRLTVL.

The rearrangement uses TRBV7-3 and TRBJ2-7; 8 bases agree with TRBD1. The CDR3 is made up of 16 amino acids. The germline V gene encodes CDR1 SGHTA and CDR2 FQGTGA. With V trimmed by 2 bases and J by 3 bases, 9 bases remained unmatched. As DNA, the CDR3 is TGTGCCAGCAGCTTAGGCGGACAGGGCGAGGGCTACGAGCAGTACTTC. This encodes CASSLGGQGEGYEQYF.